The 23 T cell receptor beta chains presented below share a single source sample, sequenced in a study of T cell repertoires in cytomegalovirus infection. TCRdb reprocessed the reads with MiXCR, giving one entry per CDR3 protein. The repertoire holds hundreds of thousands of distinct CDR3 sequences, with 17% as singletons. The sample taken for sequencing was PBMCs. Receptors were obtained from a human donor in good health (CMV status not recorded). Some clones in this sample may be carry-over from other donors' samples.

This clonotype was recorded at least ten times. This sequence joins TRBV20-1 and TRBJ1-6, with TRBD1 as a possible D gene (5 bases). The germline gives CDR1 DFQATT, CDR2 SNEGSKA (reference sequence). The V and J ends lost 0 bases and 9 bases respectively, with 9 bases between them. The CDR3 has 13 residues. The DNA of the CDR3 is TGCAGTGCTAGAGAGGGGACGGGTTCACCCCTCCACTTT. Translated, it gives CSAREGTGSPLHF.

This clonotype was detected only a few times. The V call is TRBV3-1, the J call TRBJ2-7; D call uncertain. Per germline, CDR1 LGHDT and CDR2 YNNKEL (reference sequence). This CDR3 has 15 amino acids. Trimming took 2 bases from V and 3 from J, leaving 14 bases between them. CDR3: CASSQSSGPNYEQYF. The CDR3 coding sequence is TGTGCCAGCAGCCAATCATCAGGACCCAACTACGAGCAGTACTTC.

The table lists this clonotype with a few counts. This chain uses TRBV4-2 with TRBJ1-2; D is unclear. Germline assignment: CDR1 LGHNA and CDR2 YNFKEQ. There are 13 residues in the CDR3. The V gene lost 4 bases and the J gene lost 0 bases, with 6 bases spanning the gap. As DNA, the CDR3 is TGTGCCAGCAGCCGCGCCGCTAACTATGGCTACACCTTC. This encodes CASSRAANYGYTF.

This clonotype has just a few counts. The chain joins TRBV18 to TRBJ1-5; 7 bases fit TRBD1. This CDR3 region has 13 residues. J lost 6 bases, V lost 3 bases, and 2 bases had no gene match. Germline CDR1 and CDR2: KGHSH and LQKENI. This chain's CDR3 is CASSPDRAQPQHF. CDR3 coding DNA: TGTGCCAGCTCACCCGACAGGGCTCAGCCCCAGCATTTT.

The chain recombines TRBV7-9 with TRBJ2-7; D is ambiguous. Trimming left V 1 base short and J 2 bases short, with 21 bases between. Germline-derived CDR1 and CDR2 are SEHNR and FQNEAQ (reference sequence). This CDR3 region has 18 residues. CDR3 region: CASSLVGIGPRGAYEQYF. The CDR3 DNA is TGTGCCAGCAGCTTAGTGGGCATCGGGCCGCGAGGCGCCTACGAGCAGTACTTC.

J is TRBJ2-7 and V is TRBV20-1, with D perhaps matching TRBD2 (6 bases). V lost 0 bases to trimming and J lost 2 bases, with 14 bases between them. Germline lookup yields CDR1 DFQATT and CDR2 SNEGSKA (reference sequence). This CDR3 has 15 amino acids. CDR3 nucleotide sequence: TGCAGTGCTAGAGATGGGAGGCCTCCAACCTACGAGCAGTACTTC. Translated, it gives CSARDGRPPTYEQYF.

The gene calls are TRBV20-1 and TRBJ1-5; 7 nucleotides match TRBD1. Trimming cost V 5 bases and J 7 bases; bases outside gene matches: 5. This CDR3 is 12 amino acids long. Germline CDR1 is DFQATT and CDR2 is SNEGSKA (reference sequence). CDR3 amino acids: CSAPQGEQPQHF. CDR3 sequence (DNA): TGCAGTGCTCCTCAGGGGGAACAGCCCCAGCATTTT.

This clonotype was observed a handful of times. The CDR3 loop reads CASSTLGRGAPYEQYF. In nucleotides, the CDR3 is TGTGCCAGCAGTACGCTGGGGCGGGGGGCTCCCTACGAGCAGTACTTC. V is TRBV6-5 and J is TRBJ2-7, with 8 bases identical to TRBD2. The germline V gene encodes CDR1 MNHEY and CDR2 SVGAGI. The CDR3 runs to 16 residues. After removal of 5 bases from V and 2 bases from J, the junction contained 11 bases not matched to a gene.

The rearrangement joins TRBV6-2 or TRBV6-3 to TRBJ2-5; D gene uncertain. CDR3 length: 13 residues. Germline loops: CDR1 MNHEY, CDR2 SVGEGT. Trimming took off 6 bases at V and 4 bases at J, with 12 bases between the two ends. The CDR3 is CASRVGAVETQYF. The DNA for the CDR3 is TGTGCCAGCAGGGTTGGCGCAGTAGAGACCCAGTACTTC.

The chain recombines TRBV27 with TRBJ1-1; 8 positions match TRBD1. The germline CDR1 and CDR2 sequences are MNHEY and SMNVEV (reference sequence). The junction had 8 bases not matched to a gene; V was cut back by 7 bases and J by 7 bases. The CDR3 extends over 13 amino acids. Here the CDR3 DNA reads TGTGCCAGCACCCTCGTAGGGACAGGTGAAGCTTTCTTT. Amino acids: CASTLVGTGEAFF.

The table lists this clonotype with many counts. This chain uses TRBV7-3 with TRBJ2-7, with D possibly being TRBD2 (7 bases). The CDR3 loop spans 15 amino acids. Germline loops: CDR1 SGHTA, CDR2 FQGTGA. Trimming took off 5 bases at V and 2 bases at J, with 16 bases between the two ends. The CDR3 loop reads CASSPTGGAAYEQYF. The CDR3 nucleotides are TGTGCCAGCAGCCCTACTGGGGGGGCCGCCTACGAGCAGTACTTC.

This clonotype was detected only a few times. CDR3 DNA: TGCAGTGCTAGAGGGTTCGGGGCACTAGGGCCCCAGCATTTT. The encoded protein is CSARGFGALGPQHF. The chain is built from TRBV20-1 and TRBJ1-5; weak D call: TRBD1 (5 bases). This CDR3 contains 14 residues. Per germline, CDR1 DFQATT and CDR2 SNEGSKA (reference sequence). The V gene lost 1 base and the J gene lost 9 bases, with 16 bases spanning the gap.

The genes are TRBV19 and TRBJ2-2, with TRBD2 matching over 7 bases. The CDR3 runs to 15 residues. The ends lost 8 bases at V and 5 bases at J; junction bases unmatched: 11. Germline CDR1 reads LNHDA; CDR2 reads SQIVND (reference sequence). CDR3 residues: CASSLWGGRTGELFF. The CDR3 DNA reads TGTGCCAGTTCCCTATGGGGGGGAAGGACCGGGGAGCTGTTTTTT.

This clonotype was seen a few times. V and J are TRBV20-1 and TRBJ2-1; 10 nucleotides match TRBD2. CDR3 length: 14 residues. Germline V gene sequence: CDR1 DFQATT, CDR2 SNEGSKA (reference sequence). V shed 3 bases, J shed 9 bases, and the junction held 8 bases outside the gene matches. The CDR3 coding sequence is TGCAGTGCTAGCCGAGGTGCTAGCGGGGGTGAGCAGTTCTTC. Protein product: CSASRGASGGEQFF.

This clonotype was seen more than once but under ten times. This rearrangement joins TRBV11-1 to TRBJ2-3; 14 bases are a match to TRBD2. Germline lookup yields CDR1 SGHAT and CDR2 FQDESV (reference sequence). V lost 5 bases to trimming and J lost 5 bases; unmatched junction nucleotides: 12. The CDR3 loop spans 18 amino acids. CDR3 nucleotide sequence: TGTGCCAGCAGCCGAATTACCCGGACTAGCGGGGGGCTAGATACGCAGTATTTT. Its protein product is CASSRITRTSGGLDTQYF.

This clonotype was counted only a few times. The J gene is TRBJ1-3, the V gene TRBV4-3; 7 nucleotides line up with TRBD1. V trimming: 0 bases; J trimming: 0 bases; junction bases outside the gene matches: 8. The CDR3 is 18 amino acids. From germline, CDR1 is LGHNA and CDR2 YSLEER. The CDR3 coding sequence is TGCGCCAGCAGCCAAGACCGCAGGGGGACCTACTCTGGAAACACCATATATTTT. Translated: CASSQDRRGTYSGNTIYF.

The rearrangement links TRBV20-1 to TRBJ1-3; D remains ambiguous. CDR3 length equals 13 residues. Germline CDR1 is DFQATT and CDR2 is SNEGSKA (reference sequence). V lost 3 bases and J lost 7, with 13 bases in between. CDR3 coding DNA: TGCAGTGCTAGTCAAGGATACTGGAACACCATATATTTT. Translated, it gives CSASQGYWNTIYF.

There are many counts of this clonotype. The chain uses TRBV28 and TRBJ1-5, with 10 bases lining up with TRBD1. The CDR3 is 14 amino acids. The trim removed 5 bases at V and 6 bases at J, leaving 4 bases unmatched. Germline V gene data show CDR1 as MDHEN and CDR2 as SYDVKM. The CDR3 here is CASSTRDRGQPQHF. DNA for the CDR3: TGTGCCAGCAGTACCCGGGACAGGGGTCAGCCCCAGCATTTT.

Here the CDR3 reads CASSSTLNTEAFF. The CDR3 DNA reads TGTGCCAGCAGCTCCACATTGAACACTGAAGCTTTCTTT. The chain combines TRBV11-2 with TRBJ1-1; D remains unclear. V was clipped by 4 bases and J by 0 bases, with 6 bases between them. The CDR3 runs to 13 residues. Germline V gene lookup returns CDR1 SGHAT and CDR2 FQNNGV.

The J gene is TRBJ2-2, the V gene TRBV5-1; D gene ambiguous. Germline V gene sequence: CDR1 SGHRS, CDR2 YFSETQ. There are 16 residues in the CDR3. The V end was cut by 1 base, the J end by 3 bases, with 13 bases between. The CDR3 nucleotides are TGCGCCAGCAGCTTGTTTGGGCCTAGGGACACCGGGGAGCTGTTTTTT. Translation gives CASSLFGPRDTGELFF.

This chain links TRBV7-8 with TRBJ1-4, with D possibly matching TRBD1 (5 bases). Germline values: CDR1 SGHVS, CDR2 FQNEAQ. The germline V and J ends were trimmed by 1 base and 6 bases, with 12 bases remaining between them. This CDR3 is 15 amino acids long. The CDR3 here is CASSLDPRVDEKLFF. Here the CDR3 DNA reads TGTGCCAGCAGCTTAGACCCCAGGGTGGATGAAAAACTGTTTTTT.

This clonotype was counted only a few times. The chain joins TRBV7-9 to TRBJ2-3; D may match TRBD1 or TRBD2 (5 bases each). Trimming removed 4 bases at V and 2 bases at J, with 13 bases between. This CDR3 spans 15 amino acids. Germline V gene lookup returns CDR1 SEHNR and CDR2 FQNEAQ (reference sequence). As DNA, the CDR3 is TGTGCCAGCAGCTATAGGGACGGAGACACAGATACGCAGTATTTT. Protein: CASSYRDGDTDTQYF.

V gene TRBV5-6 combines with J gene TRBJ1-3; D unclear. Germline V lookup: CDR1 SGHDT, CDR2 YYEEEE. The CDR3 runs 15 residues. Trimming took 6 bases from V and 3 from J, leaving 16 bases between them. The CDR3 sequence: CASTSGPGSGNTIYF. CDR3 in DNA: TGTGCCAGCACCAGTGGGCCGGGCAGTGGAAACACCATATATTTT.